This T cell receptor (beta chain) was profiled in a study of OX40 agonist ivuxolimab in advanced cancers. Study outcomes and limitations: The expanded peripheral T cells' antigen specificity was not determined. Certain nonresponders additionally had low normalized T-cell clonal expansion.

About this clone itself: Its antigen is not known.

The repertoire was sequenced with immunoSEQ multiplex PCR; TCRdb's copy has only in-frame clones and lacks some. The profile shows around 62,000 clones, 85% to 90% of them singletons. This CDR3 is built from 13 residues. The V end lost 0 bases, the J end lost 6 bases, and 9 bases lay between the germline ends. Germline CDR1 and CDR2: SGHTS and YDEGEE. This clonotype originated in an adult with an advanced solid tumor such as melanoma, head and neck, liver or kidney cancer. This material consisted of CD4+ or CD8+ T cells sorted from blood, taken in a trial of the OX40 agonist ivuxolimab. The chain has TRBV5-8 and TRBJ1-2; the D gene is possibly TRBD1 (5 bases). CDR3 in amino acids: CASSLVRVHGYTF. The CDR3 DNA sequence: TGTGCCAGCAGCTTGGTCAGGGTCCATGGCTACACCTTC.